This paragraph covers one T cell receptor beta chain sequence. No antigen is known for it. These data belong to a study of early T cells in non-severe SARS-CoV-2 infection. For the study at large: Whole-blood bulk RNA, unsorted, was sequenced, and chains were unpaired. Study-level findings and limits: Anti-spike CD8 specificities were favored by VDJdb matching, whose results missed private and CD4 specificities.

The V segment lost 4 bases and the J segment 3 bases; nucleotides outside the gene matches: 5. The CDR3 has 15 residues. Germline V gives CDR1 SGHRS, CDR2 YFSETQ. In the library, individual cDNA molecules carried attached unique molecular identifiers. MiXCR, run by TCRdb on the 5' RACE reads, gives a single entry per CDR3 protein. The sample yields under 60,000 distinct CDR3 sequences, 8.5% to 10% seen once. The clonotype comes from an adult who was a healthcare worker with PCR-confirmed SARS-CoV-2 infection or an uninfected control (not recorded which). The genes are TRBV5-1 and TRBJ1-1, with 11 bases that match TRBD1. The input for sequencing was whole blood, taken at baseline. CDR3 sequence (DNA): TGCGCCAGCAGCCTGGGACAGGGGGGATACACTGAAGCTTTCTTT. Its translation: CASSLGQGGYTEAFF.